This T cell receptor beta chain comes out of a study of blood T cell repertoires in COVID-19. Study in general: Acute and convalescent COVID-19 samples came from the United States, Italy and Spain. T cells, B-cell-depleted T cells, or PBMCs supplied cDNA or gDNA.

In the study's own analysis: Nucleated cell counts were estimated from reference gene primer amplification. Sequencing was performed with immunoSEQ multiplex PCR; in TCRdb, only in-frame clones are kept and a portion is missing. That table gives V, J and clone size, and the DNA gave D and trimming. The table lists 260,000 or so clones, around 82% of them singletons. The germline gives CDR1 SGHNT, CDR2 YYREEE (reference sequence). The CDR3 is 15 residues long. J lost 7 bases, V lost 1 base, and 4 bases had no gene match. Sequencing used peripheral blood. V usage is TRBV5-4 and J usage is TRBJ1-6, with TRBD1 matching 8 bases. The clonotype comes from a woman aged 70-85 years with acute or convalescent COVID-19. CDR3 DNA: TGTGCCAGCAGCTTGTCCGGGACAGGCAATTCACCCCTCCACTTT. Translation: CASSLSGTGNSPLHF.